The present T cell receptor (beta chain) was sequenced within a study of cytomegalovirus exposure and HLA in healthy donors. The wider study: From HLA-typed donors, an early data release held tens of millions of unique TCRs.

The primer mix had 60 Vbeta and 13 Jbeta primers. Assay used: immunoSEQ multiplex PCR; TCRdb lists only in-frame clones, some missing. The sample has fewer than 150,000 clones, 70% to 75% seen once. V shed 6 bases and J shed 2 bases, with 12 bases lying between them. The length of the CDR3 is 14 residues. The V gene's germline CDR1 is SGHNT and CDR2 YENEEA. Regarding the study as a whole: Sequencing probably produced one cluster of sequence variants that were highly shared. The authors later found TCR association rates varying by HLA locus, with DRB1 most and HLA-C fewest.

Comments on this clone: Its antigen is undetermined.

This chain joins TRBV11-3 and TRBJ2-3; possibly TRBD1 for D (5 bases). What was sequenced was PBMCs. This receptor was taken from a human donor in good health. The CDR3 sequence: CASSPGLFTDTQYF. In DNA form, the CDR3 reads TGTGCCAGCAGTCCAGGGTTGTTCACAGATACGCAGTATTTT.